A single sample is the source of the 9 T cell receptor beta chains below, sequenced in a study of T cell changes during pregnancy in multiple sclerosis. Sequencing was performed with immunoSEQ multiplex PCR; in TCRdb, only in-frame clones are kept and a portion is missing. The table lists 50,000 to 65,000 clones, approximately 90% of them singletons. The starting material was CD4+ T cells from peripheral blood mononuclear cells, obtained in the third trimester of pregnancy. The receptors here all came from a female donor with multiple sclerosis, enrolled in a pregnancy study.

The chain joins TRBV30 to TRBJ2-2, with D possibly being TRBD1 (5 bases). The ends were cut back, 0 bases at V and 5 bases at J, with 10 bases in the middle. The germline V gene has CDR1 GTSNPN and CDR2 SVGIG (reference sequence). The CDR3 length is 14 residues. The CDR3 protein is CAWSVQAGTGELFF. CDR3 nucleotide sequence: TGTGCCTGGAGTGTACAGGCAGGGACCGGGGAGCTGTTTTTT.

The chain links TRBV7-9 to TRBJ2-5, with 9 bases fitting TRBD1. CDR3 size: 14 residues. Germline CDR1 and CDR2: SEHNR and FQNEAQ (reference sequence). The V segment lost 3 bases and the J segment 2 bases; nucleotides outside the gene matches: 1. The CDR3 DNA reads as TGTGCCAGCAGCTTCGGACAGGGGCAAGAGACCCAGTACTTC. Translated: CASSFGQGQETQYF.

The CDR3 loop reads CASSEAVAGVSNEQFF. DNA for the CDR3: TGTGCCAGCAGTGAAGCGGTAGCGGGAGTATCAAATGAGCAGTTCTTC. The chain uses TRBV6-1 and TRBJ2-1, with TRBD2 matching over 9 bases. CDR1 is MNHNS, CDR2 SASEGT, per germline. CDR3 length: 16 amino acids. Trimming took 0 bases from V and 7 from J; bases not matched to a gene: 7.

J is TRBJ2-7 and V is TRBV30, with 7 bases that match TRBD2. Germline assignment: CDR1 GTSNPN and CDR2 SVGIG (reference sequence). This CDR3 contains 15 residues. Trimming took 2 bases from V and 1 from J; bases not matched to a gene: 8. For the CDR3, the DNA is TGTGCCTGGAGTAAATCGGGGGGTCAGTCCTACGAGCAGTACTTC. Its translation: CAWSKSGGQSYEQYF.

CDR3 loop: CASSLGVGDSWDPFF. In nucleotides, the CDR3 is TGCGCCAGCAGCTTGGGGGTCGGGGACAGCTGGGATCCGTTCTTC. The chain couples TRBV5-1 to TRBJ2-1; 7 bases match TRBD1. CDR1 is SGHRS, CDR2 YFSETQ, per germline. CDR3 length: 15 amino acids. Germline trimming cut 0 bases from V and 15 bases from J; bases unmatched to any gene: 15.

The table lists this clone with a count of one. The V and J genes are TRBV19 and TRBJ2-7; 7 bases are a match to TRBD2. This CDR3 has 13 residues. V dropped 6 bases and J dropped 5; count of bases not matched to a gene: 7. Germline CDR1 LNHDA, CDR2 SQIVND (reference sequence). CDR3 in DNA: TGTGCCAGTAGCTCGCTAGCGGCCCACGAGCAGTACTTC. This sequence encodes CASSSLAAHEQYF.

The V and J genes are TRBV30 and TRBJ1-5; D remains ambiguous. CDR1 is GTSNPN, CDR2 SVGIG, per germline (reference sequence). V gave up 7 bases and J gave up 5 bases, with 9 bases separating them. This CDR3 has 11 residues. The CDR3 sequence: CAFGQHQPQHF. The DNA for the CDR3 is TGTGCCTTTGGCCAACATCAGCCCCAGCATTTT. The entire variable domain, with the rest obtained from reference TRBV30 and TRBJ1-5, is as follows: SQTIHQWPATLVQPVGSPLSLECTVEGTSNPNLYWYRQAAGRGLQLLFYSVGIGQISSEVPQNLSASRPQDRQFILSSKKLLLSDSGFYLCAFGQHQPQHFGDGTRLSIL.

The chain recombines TRBV4-2 with TRBJ1-2; D gene ambiguous. CDR1 LGHNA and CDR2 YNFKEQ come from the germline V gene. Trimming removed 1 base at V and 6 bases at J, with 9 bases between. CDR3 length: 13 residues. This CDR3 reads CASSQGRRDGYTF. The CDR3 coding sequence is TGTGCCAGCAGCCAAGGTCGGCGGGATGGCTACACCTTC.

The V gene is TRBV19, the J gene TRBJ1-4, with 7 bases fitting TRBD1. The junction had 3 bases not matched to a gene; V was cut back by 3 bases and J by 5 bases. Germline V CDR1 and CDR2: LNHDA, SQIVND (reference sequence). This CDR3 has 14 amino acids. The CDR3 DNA sequence: TGTGCCAGTAGTATCCTGGACAGGAATGAAAAACTGTTTTTT. This translates into CASSILDRNEKLFF.